This TCR beta chain was obtained from a study of T cells in localized non-small cell lung cancer. To note about this clone: Antigen unknown.

V lost 4 bases, J lost 4 bases, and 17 bases lay in between. The CDR3 consists of 16 residues. Produced via immunoSEQ multiplex PCR; TCRdb's table is partial and in-frame only. The data hold approximately 1,600 clones, with approximately 20% observed a single time. Study results and limitations: Among the tissues sampled, uninvolved adjacent lung had the highest T cell clonality, above tumor. A median about 50 of the top 100 tumor clones appeared in adjacent lung. Longer overall survival was associated with a higher density of T cells in the blood. One tumor region alone was sequenced, and heterogeneity therefore remains possible.

This specimen was lung tumor tissue, taken before any cancer treatment. This chain connects TRBV7-1 to TRBJ2-1; D not resolved. TRBV7-1 is treated as an ORF (open reading frame) with a function not yet certain. The receptor comes from a man aged 40 to 70 with stage III squamous cell lung carcinoma. This CDR3 reads CASSFAGLVAYNEQFF. The DNA for the CDR3 is TGTGCCAGCAGCTTCGCCGGGCTAGTGGCGTACAATGAGCAGTTCTTC.